The entry below describes one T cell receptor beta chain. This clone was seen only once. Its recognized antigen is unknown. No quality values exist for individual bases; no much larger clone is one base distant. The record originates from a study of blood T cell repertoires in COVID-19 (dated by TCRdb to 2019 to 2021). For context, the study as a whole: The collaborator samples originated in the United States, Italy and Spain and spanned the acute and convalescent phases of COVID-19. The prospective study material was composed of cDNA or gDNA derived from T cells, B-cell-depleted T cells, or PBMCs. Deeply sampled blood TCRbeta repertoires from subjects exposed to, actively infected with, or recovered from COVID-19 were included in the dataset. A freely available public database, intended as a resource for researchers studying the immune response to SARS-CoV-2, is where the repertoires were released. The samples were drawn from the first 160 participants of the ongoing ImmuneRACE study and from 1,254 subjects provided by 6 global collaborators. Nearly every sample came with metadata listing a de-identified subject ID, COVID-19 status, age in years and sex. Where available, HLA class I and class II types were taken from metadata supplied by the sample provider and were not determined by assay-based typing.

The immunoSEQ Assay, a bias-controlled multiplex PCR, was used to amplify TCRbeta CDR3 regions from genomic DNA. The study's processing was this. The number of nucleated cells in each sample was estimated from the amplification of reference gene primers within the assay. Sequence reads were collapsed and filtered to measure the absolute abundance of every unique TCRbeta CDR3 rearrangement. Productive Simpson clonality was computed per sample as the square root of Simpson's diversity index over productive rearrangements. The clones in this table, taken by TCRdb from immuneACCESS, are in-frame only. Not every clone is retained; where verified, under half of the shortfall comes from an unresolved V gene, and the cause of the rest is unknown. That table furnishes V, J and clone size, whereas the DNA furnished D and trimming. For this sample the table gives roughly 150,000 clones, of which just under 90% were detected only once. Of the sample, about 9.4% falls within the top ten clones.

Results the study describes overall, beyond this receptor: How much clinical and demographic metadata was included differed by source and by participant, and the metadata was provided uncurated.

One collaborating source in Seattle enrolled patients during active infection and followed them longitudinally through the course of disease. Whole blood was collected in K2EDTA tubes by collaborating institutions according to the institutions' own protocols. For TCRbeta analysis, collaborators shipped samples as frozen whole blood, isolated PBMCs, or DNA extracted from either of those sample types. CDR1 MDHEN and CDR2 SYDVKM are derived from the germline V gene. The CDR3 has 14 amino acids, counting the end cysteine and phenylalanine. Of the read, only the CDR3 DNA is kept; its 42 bases are in frame from base 1. Unmatched junction bases come to 10, with V trimmed by 9 bases and J by 8 bases.

Here the chain combines TRBV28 and TRBJ2-1; the central 10 bases match TRBD1. This receptor was obtained from a woman in her 70s with COVID-19, enrolled during active disease. Sample: peripheral blood. The CDR3 here reads CASTTGGFNYEQFF. The nucleotide sequence reads as follows: TGTGCCAGTACGACAGGGGGCTTCAACTATGAGCAGTTCTTC.